This T cell receptor beta chain was obtained from a study of blood T cells in healthy people across ages (dated by TCRdb to between 2014 and 2017). Regarding the study in general: In model experiments, template switching captured roughly one uniquely barcoded TCR beta cDNA molecule for every two T cells. Using deep sequencing normalized with unique cDNA molecular identifiers, the study measured how TCR beta repertoire diversity changes with age. Donors were grouped into four age groups: young (average 16 years), middle-aged (39), aged (about 59) and long-lived (approximately 78). To avoid experimental bias, donors of different ages were randomly spread across the sequencing lanes. The study analyzed two additional independent replicas of 1 million unique cDNA reads from the same blood draw for two donors, one aged 18 to 29 and one aged 80 or older. Overall study results and their limits: Estimates of total diversity from one million sequenced T cells were regarded as lower bounds and underestimates. Compared with the aged group, the long-lived group had more naive CD4+ T cells, fewer expanded clones and increased TCR diversity, a pattern suggesting age selection. Because donor CMV infection status was unknown, age-related changes in expanded clonotypes were potentially confounded. As age increased, observed TCR beta diversity per million T cells dropped in a roughly linear way, and a significant reduction was already evident by age 40. Bulk unsorted PBMC profiling prevented conclusive comparison of naive and antigen-experienced compartments. There was a strong correlation between observed TCR beta diversity and the percentage of naive T cells measured by flow cytometry.

The protocol used for the library was 5' RACE. Sequencing was carried out with an Illumina HiSeq 2500. A second PCR of about 6 to 11 cycles was run with a J-beta primer mix and a sample-barcoded 5' primer. A template-switch 5' adaptor carrying 12 random nucleotides introduced a unique molecular identifier onto each TCR beta cDNA molecule. At least 3 million CDR3-containing paired-end reads were obtained from each sample. First-strand cDNA was synthesized from all RNA with the Mint cDNA synthesis kit, primed by a TRBC-specific oligonucleotide. After uracil-DNA glycosylase treatment, a first 18-cycle PCR used universal primers M1SS and BC2_uni_R on all cDNA. Per the authors' processing: For normalization, 1 million high-quality reads were randomly selected from each sample, with every read carrying a distinct molecular identifier. Instead of being binned into consensus sequences, reads with shared molecular identifiers were discarded. MiTCR, with a Q25 quality threshold and the strictest error-elimination algorithm, was used for CDR3 identification, clonotype clustering and error correction. A nonparametric unseen species model with Euler transformation was used to estimate a lower bound on total TCR beta diversity. Through fastp at Q25 and MiXCR, TCRdb rebuilt clones from the public reads, retaining in-frame beta chains. Entries are consolidated by CDR3 protein sequence, retaining the most common genes and DNA. V and J calls and clone size were set by TCRdb, not the authors. Here the sample has about 800,000 distinct CDR3 sequences; roughly 50% occur a single time. About 20% of the sample is held by the ten biggest clonotypes.

V has 3 bases trimmed and J has 4 bases trimmed; junction bases matching no gene number 4. There are 15 amino acids in the CDR3, from cysteine to phenylalanine inclusive. The read is trimmed to its CDR3 DNA, 45 bases read in frame from base 1. CDR1 and CDR2 (SGHRS, YFSETQ) derive from the germline V gene. In the case of this clonotype: Its binding antigen is unknown. Nothing much larger sits one base from this clone, and base qualities are not available.

Donors were a few dozen systemically healthy Caucasian individuals from Russia aged roughly 6 to 90 years. Each donor gave approximately 9.3 milliliters of peripheral blood, collected into EDTA-treated Vacutainer tubes. Ficoll-Paque density-gradient centrifugation was used to isolate PBMCs, with at least 6.5 million per sample. Trizol reagent was used to extract total RNA from the PBMCs, yielding at least 5 micrograms per sample. The percentages of naive CD45RAhigh/CD27high T cells were determined by flow cytometry on a PBMC aliquot from every donor. The sequenced sample consisted of blood. The sequence derives from a man aged 30 to 39 in good health. The chain is made from TRBV5-1 and TRBJ2-7, with 13 bases matching TRBD2. DNA sequence: TGCGCCAGCAGCTGGACTAGCGGGGGTCCGTACGAGCAGTACTTC. It is translated as CASSWTSGGPYEQYF.